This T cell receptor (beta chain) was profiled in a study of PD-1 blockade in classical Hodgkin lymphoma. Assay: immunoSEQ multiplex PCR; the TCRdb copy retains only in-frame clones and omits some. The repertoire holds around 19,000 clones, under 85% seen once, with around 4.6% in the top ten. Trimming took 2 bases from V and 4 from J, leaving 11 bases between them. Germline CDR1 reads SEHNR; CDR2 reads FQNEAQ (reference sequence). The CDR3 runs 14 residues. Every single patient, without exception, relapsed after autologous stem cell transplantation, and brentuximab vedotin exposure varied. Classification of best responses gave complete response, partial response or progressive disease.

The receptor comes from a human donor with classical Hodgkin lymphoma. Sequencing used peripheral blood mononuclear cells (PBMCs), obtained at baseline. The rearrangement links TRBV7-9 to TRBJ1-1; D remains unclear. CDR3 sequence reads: CASSLTQYPTEAFF. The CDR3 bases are TGTGCCAGCAGCTTAACCCAATACCCCACTGAAGCTTTCTTT.